This T cell receptor beta chain was found in a study of control samples from healthy donors and cancer patients. Only in-frame clones appear in the TCRdb table, and some are missing; sequencing was by immunoSEQ multiplex PCR. This sample has about 61,000 clones, with 90% found just once. The germline gives CDR1 SNHLY, CDR2 FYNNEI. There are 15 residues in the CDR3. Trimming at V came to 6 bases and at J to 7 bases, leaving 9 bases not matched to a gene. The sequenced material came from PBMCs. This TCR was recovered from a man aged 60 to 69 with colorectal cancer. This sequence joins TRBV2 and TRBJ1-6, with 7 bases lining up with TRBD1. CDR3 amino acids: CASSRQGRGNSPLHF. In DNA, the CDR3 is TGTGCCAGCAGCCGACAGGGCAGGGGGAATTCACCCCTCCACTTT.